These 10 T cell receptor beta chains came from one sample sequenced in a study of T cell clusters in autoimmune cytopenias. One tube held mixed TRB-A and TRB-B primer pools for touch-down PCR. TCRdb reprocessed the multiplex PCR reads and reports one entry per CDR3 protein, with no DNA. Here the sample table reports 4,000 or so distinct CDR3 sequences. TRB was amplified from 250 ng of peripheral blood genomic DNA per sample. These data were also filed under a second study, of T cell repertoires in aging, cancer and after chemotherapy.

The sequencing sample was made of peripheral blood. The receptor set was obtained from a human donor in good health.

CDR3 sequence: CASSEGSQPQHF. The V and J genes are TRBV18 and TRBJ1-5; no DNA is available, so the TRBD1 call from TCRdb remains unchecked. The CDR3 totals 12 residues. CDR1 is KGHSH, CDR2 LQKENI, per germline.

In terms of frequency, this clonotype is medium-sized. The chain's CDR3 is CASSFRALTSTDTQYF. The chain combines TRBV12-3 or TRBV12-4 with TRBJ2-3; TCRdb gives TRBD2 as the D gene, but with no DNA this cannot be confirmed. The CDR3 is 16 amino acids.

V usage is TRBV7-6 and J usage is TRBJ2-5. Germline CDR1 is SGHVS and CDR2 is FNYEAQ. The CDR3 covers 14 residues. The CDR3 sequence is CASSLEYRKETQYF.

This clonotype is labeled medium-sized (0.01 to 0.1%) based on frequency. The chain couples TRBV11-2 to TRBJ1-5. This CDR3 contains 14 residues. The germline gives CDR1 SGHAT, CDR2 FQNNGV. The CDR3 reads CASSLGLGYQPQHF.

The chain has TRBV20-1 and TRBJ1-1; the D call from TCRdb, TRBD1, cannot be confirmed without DNA. Germline assignment: CDR1 DFQATT and CDR2 SNEGSKA (reference sequence). The CDR3 length is 13 residues. CDR3 sequence reads: CSARTGIRTEAFF.

J is TRBJ1-1 and V is TRBV5-1. Per germline, CDR1 SGHRS and CDR2 YFSETQ. The CDR3 runs to 16 residues. The CDR3 protein is CASSSLPMGENTEAFF.

This chain connects TRBV29-1 to TRBJ1-4. Looked up from germline, CDR1 is SQVTM and CDR2 is ANQGSEA. The CDR3 covers 12 residues. This CDR3 is CSAGGGREKLFF.

Frequency places this clonotype as medium-sized. This chain links TRBV19 with TRBJ1-2. This CDR3 is built from 15 residues. The germline gives CDR1 LNHDA, CDR2 SQIVND (reference sequence). CDR3 amino acids: CASSIDPGRSYGYTF.

The J gene is TRBJ2-1, the V gene TRBV7-2; the D call from TCRdb, TRBD1, cannot be confirmed without DNA. CDR1 is SGHTA, CDR2 FQGNSA, per germline. The CDR3 covers 13 residues. This CDR3 reads CASSLDRDNEQFF. Looking up the rest from reference TRBV7-2 and TRBJ2-1 gives the full variable domain: GAGVSQSPSNKVTEKGKDVELRCDPISGHTALYWYRQSLGQGLEFLIYFQGNSAPDKSGLPSDRFSAERTGGSVSTLTIQRTQQEDSAVYLCASSLDRDNEQFFGPGTRLTVL.

Judged by frequency, this clonotype is medium-sized (0.01 to 0.1%). The chain employs TRBV11-1 and TRBJ2-1. From germline, CDR1 is SGHAT and CDR2 FQDESV (reference sequence). This CDR3 comprises 17 residues. CDR3 loop: CASRLAYGESRPWEQFF.